Below, one TCR beta chain is given with its context. The entry originates in a study of cytomegalovirus exposure and HLA in healthy donors. The PCR had 60 Vbeta and 13 Jbeta primers. Using immunoSEQ multiplex PCR, the repertoire was profiled, and TCRdb retains in-frame clones only, with some absent. The sample records roughly 200,000 clones, around four fifths being singletons. The trim removed 4 bases at V and 3 bases at J, leaving 5 bases unmatched. This CDR3 is 15 amino acids long. Germline CDR1 reads LNHDA; CDR2 reads SQIVND (reference sequence). The chain recombines TRBV19 with TRBJ2-2; 7 nucleotides agree with TRBD1. The receptor was isolated from an older woman in good health and CMV-seropositive. Specimen: PBMCs. The CDR3 sequence: CASSTRDRHTGELFF. DNA of the CDR3: TGTGCCAGTAGTACCCGGGACAGACACACCGGGGAGCTGTTTTTT.